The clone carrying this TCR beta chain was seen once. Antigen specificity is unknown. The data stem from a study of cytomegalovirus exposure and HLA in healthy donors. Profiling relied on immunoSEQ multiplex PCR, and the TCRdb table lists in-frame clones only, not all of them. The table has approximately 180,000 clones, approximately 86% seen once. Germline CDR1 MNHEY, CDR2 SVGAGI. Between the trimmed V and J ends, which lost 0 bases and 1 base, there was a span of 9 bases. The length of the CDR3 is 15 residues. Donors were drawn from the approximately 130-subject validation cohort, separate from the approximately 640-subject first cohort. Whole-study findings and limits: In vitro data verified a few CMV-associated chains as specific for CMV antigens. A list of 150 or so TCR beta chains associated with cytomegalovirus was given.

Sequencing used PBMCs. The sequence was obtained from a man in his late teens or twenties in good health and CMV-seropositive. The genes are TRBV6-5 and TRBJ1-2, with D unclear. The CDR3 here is CASSYSGGSNYGYTF. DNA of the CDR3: TGTGCCAGCAGTTACTCCGGCGGGAGTAACTATGGCTACACCTTC.